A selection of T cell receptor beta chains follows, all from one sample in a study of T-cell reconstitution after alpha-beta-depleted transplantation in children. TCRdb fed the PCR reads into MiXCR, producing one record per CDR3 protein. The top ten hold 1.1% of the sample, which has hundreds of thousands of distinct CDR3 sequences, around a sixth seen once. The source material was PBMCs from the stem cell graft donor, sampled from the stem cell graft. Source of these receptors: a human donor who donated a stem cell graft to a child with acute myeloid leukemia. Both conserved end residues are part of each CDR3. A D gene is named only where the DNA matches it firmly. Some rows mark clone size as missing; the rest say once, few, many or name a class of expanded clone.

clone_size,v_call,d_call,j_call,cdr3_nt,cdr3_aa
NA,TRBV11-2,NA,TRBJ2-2,TGTGCCAGTTTGGGGGGGGCGCAGATCGGGGAGCTGTTTTTT,CASLGGAQIGELFF
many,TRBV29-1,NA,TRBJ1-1,TGCAGCGCATCAGCCGGGGATGACACTGAAGCTTTCTTT,CSASAGDDTEAFF
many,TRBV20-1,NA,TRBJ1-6,TGCAGTGCTAGCCGTGGAAATTCACCCCTCCACTTT,CSASRGNSPLHF
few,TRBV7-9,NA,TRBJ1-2,TGTGCCAGCAGCTCCGGGCCGGTCGAGGACCTCTATGGCTACACCTTC,CASSSGPVEDLYGYTF
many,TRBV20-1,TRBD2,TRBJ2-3,TGCAGTGCTGGGACTAGCGGGGCCCTCACAGATACGCAGTATTTT,CSAGTSGALTDTQYF
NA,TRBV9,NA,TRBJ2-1,TGTGCCAGCAGCGTATGGTCGAGTGAGCAGTTCTTC,CASSVWSSEQFF
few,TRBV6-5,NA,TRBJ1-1,TGTGCCAGCAGTTACGGCGGGGCTACTCCGCCAGGGGCTTTCTTT,CASSYGGATPPGAFF
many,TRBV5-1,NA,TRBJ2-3,TGCGCCAGCGCATCAGGACGACGGGGCACAGATACGCAGTATTTT,CASASGRRGTDTQYF
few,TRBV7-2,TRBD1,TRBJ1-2,TGTGCCAGCAGCTTATATCGACAGGGCGGTGGCTACACCTTC,CASSLYRQGGGYTF
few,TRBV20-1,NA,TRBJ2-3,TGCAGTGCTAGTCGGCAGAGCACAGATACGCAGTATTTT,CSASRQSTDTQYF
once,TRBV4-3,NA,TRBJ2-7,TGCGCCAGCAGCCAGTATGTGACCGACTCCTACGAGCAGTACTTC,CASSQYVTDSYEQYF
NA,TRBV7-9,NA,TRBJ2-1,TGTGCCAGCAGCCAACAGGGTCCGGCACATGAGCAGTTCTTC,CASSQQGPAHEQFF
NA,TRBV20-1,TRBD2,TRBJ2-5,TGCAGTGTTAGCCCTAGCGGGGAGACCCAGTACTTC,CSVSPSGETQYF
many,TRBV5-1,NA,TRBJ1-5,TGCGCCAGCAGCTACGACGGTCCTTATAGCAATCAGCCCCAGCATTTT,CASSYDGPYSNQPQHF
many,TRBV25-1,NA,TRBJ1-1,TGTGCCAGCAGTGATGGAAGGGCGGACACTGAAGCTTTCTTT,CASSDGRADTEAFF
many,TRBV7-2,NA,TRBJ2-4,TGTGCCAGCAGCTTAACCTTAGCCAAAAACATTCAGTACTTC,CASSLTLAKNIQYF
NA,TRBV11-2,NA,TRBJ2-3,TGTGCCAGCAGCCCCGGGACTTCGCGAGATACGCAGTATTTT,CASSPGTSRDTQYF
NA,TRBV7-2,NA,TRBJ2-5,TGTGCCAGCAGTCATTGGGGGACTCAAGAGACCCAGTACTTC,CASSHWGTQETQYF
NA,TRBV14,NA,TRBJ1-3,TGTGCCAGCAGCCAAGAGATGGGAAGGGAAAACACCATATATTTT,CASSQEMGRENTIYF
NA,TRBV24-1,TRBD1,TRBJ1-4,TGTGCCACCAGTTCGGGACAGGTGGGAACTAATGAAAAACTGTTTTTT,CATSSGQVGTNEKLFF
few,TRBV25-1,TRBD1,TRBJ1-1,TGTGCCAGCAGTGGTGACAGGGGGAACACTGAAGCTTTCTTT,CASSGDRGNTEAFF
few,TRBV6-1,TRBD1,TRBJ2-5,TGTGCCGGCCAGGGGGCGACCCGGGAAGAGACCCAGTACTTC,CAGQGATREETQYF
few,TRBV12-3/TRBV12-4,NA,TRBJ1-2,TGTGCCAGCAGTTCGTCGGCCATATGGGGCTACACCTTC,CASSSSAIWGYTF
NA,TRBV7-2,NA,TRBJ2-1,TGTGCCAGCAGCTTATCTGGGGGGGCCTCCTACAATGAGCAGTTCTTC,CASSLSGGASYNEQFF
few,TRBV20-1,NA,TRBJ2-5,TGCAGTGCTACCTGGGACGACCAAGAGACCCAGTACTTC,CSATWDDQETQYF
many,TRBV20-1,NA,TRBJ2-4,TGCAGTGCTAGTGGTCTAATAAGCCCGAACATTCAGTACTTC,CSASGLISPNIQYF
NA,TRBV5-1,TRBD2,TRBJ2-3,TGCGCCAGTCGGGAGGGCCCTCAGACATATACGCAGTATTTT,CASREGPQTYTQYF